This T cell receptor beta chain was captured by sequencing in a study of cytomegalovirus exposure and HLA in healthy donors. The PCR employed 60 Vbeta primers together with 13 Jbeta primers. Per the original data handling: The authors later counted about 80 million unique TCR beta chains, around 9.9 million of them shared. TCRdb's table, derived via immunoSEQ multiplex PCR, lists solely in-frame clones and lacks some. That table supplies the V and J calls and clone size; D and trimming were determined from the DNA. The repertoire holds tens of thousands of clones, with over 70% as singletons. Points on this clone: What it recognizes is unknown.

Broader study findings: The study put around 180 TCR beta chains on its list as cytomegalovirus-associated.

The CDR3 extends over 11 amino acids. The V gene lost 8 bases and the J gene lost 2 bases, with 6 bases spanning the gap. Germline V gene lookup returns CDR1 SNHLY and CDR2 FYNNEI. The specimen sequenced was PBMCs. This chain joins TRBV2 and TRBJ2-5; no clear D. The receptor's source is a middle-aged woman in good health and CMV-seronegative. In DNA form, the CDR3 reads TGTGCCAGCGAAACTCAAGAGACCCAGTACTTC. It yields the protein CASETQETQYF. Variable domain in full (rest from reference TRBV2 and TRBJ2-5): EPEVTQTPSHQVTQMGQEVILRCVPISNHLYFYWYRQILGQKVEFLVSFYNNEISEKSEIFDDQFSVERPDGSNFTLKIRSTKLEDSAMYFCASETQETQYFGPGTRLLVL.